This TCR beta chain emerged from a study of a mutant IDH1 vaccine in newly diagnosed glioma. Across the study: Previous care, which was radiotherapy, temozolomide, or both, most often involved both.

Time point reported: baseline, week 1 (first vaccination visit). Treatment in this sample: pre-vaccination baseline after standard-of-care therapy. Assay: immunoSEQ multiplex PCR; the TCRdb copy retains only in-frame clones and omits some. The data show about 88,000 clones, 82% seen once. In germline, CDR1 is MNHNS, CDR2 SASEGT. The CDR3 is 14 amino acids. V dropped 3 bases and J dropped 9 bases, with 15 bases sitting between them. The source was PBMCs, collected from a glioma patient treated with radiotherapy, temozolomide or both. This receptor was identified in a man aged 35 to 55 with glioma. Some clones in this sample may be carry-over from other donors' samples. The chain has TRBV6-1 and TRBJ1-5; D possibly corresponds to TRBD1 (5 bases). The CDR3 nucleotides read TGTGCCAGCAGTGACGGGGGTCCCCTGGGGCCCCAGCATTTT. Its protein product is CASSDGGPLGPQHF.